The 8 T cell receptor beta chains presented below share a single source sample, sequenced in a study of blood T cell repertoires in COVID-19. Produced via immunoSEQ multiplex PCR; TCRdb's table is partial and in-frame only. The sample consists of 150,000 to 180,000 clones, around 85% of them appearing once. The sequencing sample was made of peripheral blood. The receptors were gathered from a woman in her sixties with acute or convalescent COVID-19.

The V call is TRBV7-8, the J call TRBJ1-2, with 7 bases identical to TRBD1. The CDR3 runs 12 residues. Trimming cost V 5 bases and J 8 bases; bases outside gene matches: 5. Germline values: CDR1 SGHVS, CDR2 FQNEAQ. This chain's CDR3 is CASSVTGTGYTF. The CDR3 region has the DNA TGTGCCAGCAGCGTGACAGGGACCGGCTACACCTTC. Looking up the rest from reference TRBV7-8 and TRBJ1-2 gives the full variable domain: GAGVSQSPRYKVAKRGQDVALRCDPISGHVSLFWYQQALGQGPEFLTYFQNEAQLDKSGLPSDRFFAERPEGSVSTLKIQRTQQEDSAVYLCASSVTGTGYTFGSGTRLTVV.

The chain links TRBV28 to TRBJ1-2, with D unresolved. V shed 5 bases and J shed 5 bases, with 9 bases lying between them. CDR3 length: 12 amino acids. Germline-derived CDR1 and CDR2 are MDHEN and SYDVKM. CDR3 in DNA: TGTGCCAGCAGTCTCTCCCTTTATGGCTACACCTTC. Its translation is CASSLSLYGYTF.

This rearrangement joins TRBV18 to TRBJ2-2, with D perhaps matching TRBD2 (5 bases). Germline assignment: CDR1 KGHSH and CDR2 LQKENI. V lost 6 bases, J lost 7 bases, and 12 bases lay in between. This CDR3 region has 13 residues. As DNA, the CDR3 is TGTGCCAGCTCGGACTCCTGGGGCGGGGAGCTGTTTTTT. Translation: CASSDSWGGELFF.

This clone showed up many times. The V call is TRBV7-8, the J call TRBJ2-5, with 8 nucleotides matching TRBD1. V lost 5 bases to trimming and J lost 3 bases; unmatched junction nucleotides: 2. This CDR3 is built from 13 residues. Germline V gene data show CDR1 as SGHVS and CDR2 as FQNEAQ. DNA of the CDR3: TGTGCCAGCAGCCCACAGGGGGAAGAGACCCAGTACTTC. It encodes CASSPQGEETQYF.

The chain couples TRBV6-5 to TRBJ2-1; 7 bases align to TRBD1. CDR3 length: 11 residues. Germline V gene data show CDR1 as MNHEY and CDR2 as SVGAGI. With V trimmed by 5 bases and J by 13 bases, 5 bases remained unmatched. CDR3 coding DNA: TGTGCCAGCAGTAGCACAGGGGAACAGTTCTTC. This translates into CASSSTGEQFF.

The V call is TRBV7-9, the J call TRBJ1-2; TRBD1 might be the D (5 bases). Germline CDR1 and CDR2: SEHNR and FQNEAQ (reference sequence). This CDR3 contains 13 residues. V was cut by 1 base and J by 4 bases, with 7 bases left in between. The CDR3 coding sequence is TGTGCCAGCAGCTTAGACAGGCCCTATGGCTACACCTTC. It is translated as CASSLDRPYGYTF.

This clone has just one count. The chain combines TRBV18 with TRBJ1-3; D unclear. Deletions cut 1 base from V and 8 bases from J, with 9 bases between. CDR3 length: 13 residues. The V gene's germline CDR1 is KGHSH and CDR2 LQKENI. CDR3: CASSPRSGDTIYF. The CDR3 DNA is TGTGCCAGCTCACCACGATCGGGTGACACCATATATTTT. The complete variable domain, with remaining parts taken from reference TRBV18 and TRBJ1-3, reads NAGVMQNPRHLVRRRGQEARLRCSPMKGHSHVYWYRQLPEEGLKFMVYLQKENIIDESGMPKERFSAEFPKEGPSILRIQQVVRGDSAAYFCASSPRSGDTIYFGEGSWLTVV.

The chain links TRBV6-6 to TRBJ2-1; TRBD1 aligns across 9 bases. The V and J ends lost 4 bases and 2 bases, in that order; junction bases with no gene match: 6. Per germline, CDR1 MNHNY and CDR2 SVGAGI (reference sequence). The CDR3 consists of 16 residues. The CDR3 DNA follows: TGTGCCAGCAGTTCGACCGGGACAGGGACCTACAATGAGCAGTTCTTC. It encodes CASSSTGTGTYNEQFF.